This note documents a single T cell receptor (beta chain) sequence. The antigen this receptor binds is unknown. Base-call qualities are not available, and no considerably larger clone is one nucleotide away. This record comes from a study of blood T cell repertoires in COVID-19 (dated by TCRdb to the early 2020s). About the investigation overall: Collaborator samples came from the United States, Italy and Spain and covered acute and convalescent phases of COVID-19. The prospective study material was composed of cDNA or gDNA derived from T cells, B-cell-depleted T cells, or PBMCs. Deeply sampled blood TCRbeta repertoires from subjects exposed to, actively infected with, or recovered from COVID-19 were included in the dataset. The repertoires were released in a freely available public database meant as a resource for research on the immune response to SARS-CoV-2. Samples came from the ongoing ImmuneRACE study (first 160 participants) plus 1,254 subjects from 6 global collaborators. The sample metadata nearly always contained a de-identified subject ID, COVID-19 status, age in years and sex. HLA class I and class II types, where available, came from metadata supplied by the sample provider rather than from assay-based typing. The paper's findings and limits, for the study overall: Clinical and demographic metadata were provided uncurated, with the amount varying by source and participant.

TCRbeta CDR3 regions were amplified from genomic DNA by means of the immunoSEQ Assay, a bias-controlled multiplex PCR. Regarding the original processing steps: The number of nucleated cells in each sample was estimated by amplification of reference gene primers within the assay. Sequence reads were collapsed and filtered to measure the absolute abundance of every unique TCRbeta CDR3 rearrangement. Productive Simpson clonality was computed per sample as the square root of Simpson's diversity index over productive rearrangements. In its TCRdb copy, this immuneACCESS table keeps in-frame sequences only and misses some clones. Where compared with another copy, unresolved V genes explain less than half of these, and the others have no known cause. That table supplies the V and J calls and clone size; D and trimming were determined from the DNA. Across this sample there are a few hundred thousand clones, with around nine tenths seen only once. The ten biggest clones cover 5.5% to 8% of the sample.

The CDR3 starts with the cysteine, ends with the phenylalanine, and has 14 residues. CDR3 DNA is the only sequence kept; it has 42 bases, read in frame from the first base. V sheds 2 bases and J sheds 7 bases, leaving 12 bases between their ends. For CDR1 and CDR2, the germline V gene (reference sequence) lists LGHDT and YNNKEL. Samples from volunteer blood donors who had recovered from COVID-19 were contributed by a second Seattle source. Each collaborating institution followed its own protocols to collect whole blood in K2EDTA tubes. For TCRbeta analysis, collaborators shipped samples as frozen whole blood, isolated PBMCs, or DNA extracted from either of those sample types.

The rearrangement joined TRBV3-1 (or the pseudogene TRBV3-2) to TRBJ2-1; TRBD2 might be the D gene, on 6 matching bases. Sequencing was done on a sample of peripheral blood. The clonotype originates from a man aged 60 to 75 who had recovered from COVID-19. At the DNA level, the sequence is TGTGCCAGCAGCCAAAACCTAGCGAATAATGAGCAGTTCTTC. Translated, this is CASSQNLANNEQFF.